Listed below are T cell receptor beta chains from one sample, sequenced in a study of cytomegalovirus exposure and HLA in healthy donors. The method was immunoSEQ multiplex PCR; TCRdb's version includes in-frame clones alone and lacks a portion of them. The sample contains approximately 89,000 clones, over 65% of which appear only once. Sequencing input: PBMCs. These receptors came from a human donor in good health. Both conserved end residues are part of each CDR3. Fields, in order: D gene, clone size, CDR3 length, J gene, V gene, CDR3 protein, CDR3 DNA. The D gene is left open where the match is weak. Only part of the rows carry a size: once, few, many, or a class if the clone is expanded.

d_call: .
clone_size: .
cdr3_length: 14
j_call: TRBJ2-7
v_call: TRBV7-2
cdr3_aa: CASSSDRSSYEQYF
cdr3_nt: TGTGCCAGCAGCTCTGACAGGTCTTCCTACGAGCAGTACTTC

d_call: .
clone_size: few
cdr3_length: 13
j_call: TRBJ2-3
v_call: TRBV9
cdr3_aa: CASGAAAEDTQYF
cdr3_nt: TGTGCCAGCGGCGCGGCGGCAGAGGATACGCAGTATTTT

d_call: .
clone_size: .
cdr3_length: 16
j_call: TRBJ1-6
v_call: TRBV19
cdr3_aa: CASSSPGGGANSPLHF
cdr3_nt: TGTGCCAGTAGTAGCCCTGGAGGGGGGGCTAACTCACCCCTCCACTTT

d_call: TRBD1
clone_size: .
cdr3_length: 16
j_call: TRBJ2-7
v_call: TRBV5-4
cdr3_aa: CASSLGDRGLTGEQYF
cdr3_nt: TGTGCCAGCAGCTTGGGGGACAGGGGGCTCACTGGAGAGCAGTACTTC

d_call: .
clone_size: .
cdr3_length: 15
j_call: TRBJ2-1
v_call: TRBV5-6
cdr3_aa: CASSLEGTGYNEQFF
cdr3_nt: TGTGCCAGCAGCTTAGAGGGTACTGGATACAATGAGCAGTTCTTC

d_call: TRBD1
clone_size: .
cdr3_length: 13
j_call: TRBJ2-7
v_call: TRBV11-3
cdr3_aa: CASSSWDSYEQYF
cdr3_nt: TGTGCCAGCAGCTCGTGGGACAGCTACGAGCAGTACTTC

d_call: .
clone_size: .
cdr3_length: 14
j_call: TRBJ2-5
v_call: TRBV6-6
cdr3_aa: CASSQQGGGETQYF
cdr3_nt: TGTGCCAGCAGCCAACAGGGCGGCGGAGAGACCCAGTACTTC

d_call: TRBD1
clone_size: .
cdr3_length: 15
j_call: TRBJ1-4
v_call: TRBV7-9
cdr3_aa: CASTGTEISNEKLFF
cdr3_nt: TGTGCCAGCACCGGGACAGAGATTTCTAATGAAAAACTGTTTTTT

d_call: TRBD2
clone_size: .
cdr3_length: 15
j_call: TRBJ2-1
v_call: TRBV7-2
cdr3_aa: CASTVTSGTYNEQFF
cdr3_nt: TGTGCCAGCACCGTTACTAGCGGAACCTACAATGAGCAGTTCTTC

d_call: .
clone_size: .
cdr3_length: 16
j_call: TRBJ2-1
v_call: TRBV27
cdr3_aa: CASSLRGGNSYNEQFF
cdr3_nt: TGTGCCAGCAGTTTAAGGGGGGGGAACTCCTACAATGAGCAGTTCTTC

d_call: .
clone_size: .
cdr3_length: 13
j_call: TRBJ1-1
v_call: TRBV6-5
cdr3_aa: CASSYTGNTEAFF
cdr3_nt: TGTGCCAGCAGTTATACGGGGAACACTGAAGCTTTCTTT

d_call: .
clone_size: .
cdr3_length: 12
j_call: TRBJ2-3
v_call: TRBV28
cdr3_aa: CASSFGSDTQYF
cdr3_nt: TGTGCCAGCAGTTTCGGGTCCGATACGCAGTATTTT

d_call: TRBD1
clone_size: few
cdr3_length: 13
j_call: TRBJ1-1
v_call: TRBV10-3
cdr3_aa: CAIGTGVNTEAFF
cdr3_nt: TGTGCCATCGGGACAGGGGTCAACACTGAAGCTTTCTTT

d_call: .
clone_size: .
cdr3_length: 12
j_call: TRBJ1-1
v_call: TRBV19
cdr3_aa: CATLTENTEAFF
cdr3_nt: TGTGCCACCCTAACAGAGAACACTGAAGCTTTCTTT

d_call: .
clone_size: .
cdr3_length: 14
j_call: TRBJ2-3
v_call: TRBV5-4
cdr3_aa: CASDSGRGTDTQYF
cdr3_nt: TGTGCCAGCGATTCCGGGCGGGGCACAGATACGCAGTATTTT

d_call: .
clone_size: .
cdr3_length: 16
j_call: TRBJ2-7
v_call: TRBV11-2
cdr3_aa: CASSLLGGANSYEQYF
cdr3_nt: TGTGCCAGCAGCTTATTAGGCGGGGCAAACTCCTACGAGCAGTACTTC

d_call: .
clone_size: .
cdr3_length: 14
j_call: TRBJ2-3
v_call: TRBV6-5
cdr3_aa: CASSYSANSDTQYF
cdr3_nt: TGTGCCAGCAGTTACTCGGCCAATTCAGATACGCAGTATTTT

d_call: TRBD1
clone_size: few
cdr3_length: 14
j_call: TRBJ2-1
v_call: TRBV6-1
cdr3_aa: CASRGQGASNEQFF
cdr3_nt: TGTGCCAGCAGGGGACAGGGGGCGAGCAATGAGCAGTTCTTC

d_call: TRBD2
clone_size: .
cdr3_length: 15
j_call: TRBJ2-3
v_call: TRBV6-6
cdr3_aa: CASRPRGGRADTQYF
cdr3_nt: TGTGCCAGCAGACCGCGGGGGGGCCGGGCAGATACGCAGTATTTT

d_call: TRBD1
clone_size: few
cdr3_length: 16
j_call: TRBJ1-4
v_call: TRBV19
cdr3_aa: CASSITGQGLNEKLFF
cdr3_nt: TGTGCCAGTAGTATTACCGGACAGGGGTTGAATGAAAAACTGTTTTTT

d_call: .
clone_size: .
cdr3_length: 13
j_call: TRBJ2-7
v_call: TRBV7-6
cdr3_aa: CASSFRTGGEQYF
cdr3_nt: TGTGCCAGCAGCTTTAGGACAGGAGGGGAGCAGTACTTC

d_call: .
clone_size: .
cdr3_length: 13
j_call: TRBJ1-3
v_call: TRBV29-1
cdr3_aa: CSVDTGSGNTIYF
cdr3_nt: TGCAGCGTTGACACCGGCTCTGGAAACACCATATATTTT

d_call: TRBD1
clone_size: .
cdr3_length: 16
j_call: TRBJ1-1
v_call: TRBV5-4
cdr3_aa: CASSPGTGARSTEAFF
cdr3_nt: TGTGCCAGCAGCCCCGGGACAGGGGCGCGGTCCACTGAAGCTTTCTTT

d_call: .
clone_size: .
cdr3_length: 13
j_call: TRBJ2-7
v_call: TRBV25-1
cdr3_aa: CASRGHRSYEQYF
cdr3_nt: TGTGCCAGCAGGGGACACCGCTCCTACGAGCAGTACTTC

d_call: TRBD1
clone_size: few
cdr3_length: 15
j_call: TRBJ1-2
v_call: TRBV27
cdr3_aa: CASKVTTGGMGGYTF
cdr3_nt: TGTGCCAGCAAGGTGACGACAGGGGGAATGGGGGGCTACACCTTC

d_call: .
clone_size: .
cdr3_length: 16
j_call: TRBJ1-2
v_call: TRBV18
cdr3_aa: CASSPSSRQALGGYTF
cdr3_nt: TGTGCCAGCTCACCATCTTCTAGACAGGCCCTAGGGGGCTACACCTTC

d_call: .
clone_size: once
cdr3_length: 12
j_call: TRBJ2-1
v_call: TRBV19
cdr3_aa: CASSIDLNEQFF
cdr3_nt: TGTGCCAGTAGTATAGATCTCAATGAGCAGTTCTTC

d_call: .
clone_size: .
cdr3_length: 12
j_call: TRBJ1-1
v_call: TRBV27
cdr3_aa: CASSLPGSEAFF
cdr3_nt: TGTGCCAGCAGTTTGCCAGGGTCTGAAGCTTTCTTT

d_call: .
clone_size: .
cdr3_length: 13
j_call: TRBJ1-4
v_call: TRBV19
cdr3_aa: CASSEQANEKLFF
cdr3_nt: TGTGCCAGTAGTGAACAGGCTAATGAAAAACTGTTTTTT

d_call: .
clone_size: .
cdr3_length: 15
j_call: TRBJ1-4
v_call: TRBV30
cdr3_aa: CAWKGRAQTNEKLFF
cdr3_nt: TGTGCCTGGAAAGGGAGGGCACAAACTAATGAAAAACTGTTTTTT

d_call: .
clone_size: .
cdr3_length: 14
j_call: TRBJ2-7
v_call: TRBV27
cdr3_aa: CASSPGWRMDEQYF
cdr3_nt: TGTGCCAGCAGTCCCGGGTGGAGAATGGACGAGCAGTACTTC

d_call: TRBD2
clone_size: few
cdr3_length: 14
j_call: TRBJ2-1
v_call: TRBV28
cdr3_aa: CASTPGTSGRPPFF
cdr3_nt: TGTGCCAGCACCCCGGGTACTAGCGGGAGGCCCCCGTTCTTC

d_call: .
clone_size: .
cdr3_length: 14
j_call: TRBJ1-3
v_call: TRBV4-2
cdr3_aa: CASSQAGGGNTIYF
cdr3_nt: TGTGCCAGCAGCCAAGCGGGAGGGGGAAACACCATATATTTT

d_call: .
clone_size: .
cdr3_length: 16
j_call: TRBJ1-2
v_call: TRBV5-1
cdr3_aa: CASSFFIPQTGRGYTF
cdr3_nt: TGCGCCAGCAGCTTTTTTATCCCGCAGACAGGACGAGGCTACACCTTC

d_call: TRBD2
clone_size: .
cdr3_length: 15
j_call: TRBJ2-1
v_call: TRBV9
cdr3_aa: CASSVSGTSSNEQFF
cdr3_nt: TGTGCCAGCAGCGTCTCCGGGACTAGTTCCAATGAGCAGTTCTTC

d_call: TRBD1
clone_size: .
cdr3_length: 15
j_call: TRBJ2-1
v_call: TRBV5-1
cdr3_aa: CASSRRTGGGNEQFF
cdr3_nt: TGCGCCAGCAGCCGACGGACAGGGGGTGGCAATGAGCAGTTCTTC

d_call: .
clone_size: .
cdr3_length: 14
j_call: TRBJ1-2
v_call: TRBV28
cdr3_aa: CASSWPGGLYGYTF
cdr3_nt: TGTGCCAGCAGTTGGCCCGGGGGGCTTTATGGCTACACCTTC

d_call: TRBD1
clone_size: .
cdr3_length: 14
j_call: TRBJ2-7
v_call: TRBV5-1
cdr3_aa: CASSLPGQGPEQYF
cdr3_nt: TGCGCCAGCAGCTTGCCCGGACAGGGTCCGGAGCAGTACTTC

d_call: TRBD1
clone_size: .
cdr3_length: 14
j_call: TRBJ2-7
v_call: TRBV27
cdr3_aa: CASSLRDRVGEQYF
cdr3_nt: TGTGCCAGCAGTCTAAGGGACAGGGTGGGCGAGCAGTACTTC

d_call: .
clone_size: .
cdr3_length: 16
j_call: TRBJ2-5
v_call: TRBV15
cdr3_aa: CATSRGAGVSGETQYF
cdr3_nt: TGTGCCACCAGCAGAGGGGCAGGGGTATCTGGGGAGACCCAGTACTTC

d_call: TRBD2
clone_size: .
cdr3_length: 18
j_call: TRBJ2-7
v_call: TRBV9
cdr3_aa: CASSPGLQLGTILYEQYF
cdr3_nt: TGTGCCAGCAGCCCCGGCCTTCAGTTAGGGACTATACTCTACGAGCAGTACTTC

d_call: .
clone_size: once
cdr3_length: 17
j_call: TRBJ2-2
v_call: TRBV5-1
cdr3_aa: CASSLTTSLPNTGELFF
cdr3_nt: TGCGCCAGCAGCTTAACAACCTCTTTACCGAACACCGGGGAGCTGTTTTTT

d_call: TRBD1
clone_size: .
cdr3_length: 14
j_call: TRBJ1-1
v_call: TRBV19
cdr3_aa: CASSTGTGRSEAFF
cdr3_nt: TGTGCCAGTAGTACCGGGACAGGGAGGAGTGAAGCTTTCTTT

d_call: .
clone_size: .
cdr3_length: 15
j_call: TRBJ2-7
v_call: TRBV30
cdr3_aa: CAWSVRRSGSYEQYF
cdr3_nt: TGTGCCTGGAGTGTTAGGAGGAGCGGTTCCTACGAGCAGTACTTC

d_call: TRBD1
clone_size: .
cdr3_length: 15
j_call: TRBJ2-3
v_call: TRBV6-1
cdr3_aa: CASSEGGGGADTQYF
cdr3_nt: TGTGCCAGCAGTGAAGGAGGGGGCGGTGCAGATACGCAGTATTTT

d_call: .
clone_size: .
cdr3_length: 15
j_call: TRBJ1-5
v_call: TRBV19
cdr3_aa: CASSLRTSLNQPQHF
cdr3_nt: TGTGCCAGTAGTCTAAGGACATCACTCAATCAGCCCCAGCATTTT

d_call: TRBD1
clone_size: .
cdr3_length: 14
j_call: TRBJ2-7
v_call: TRBV7-2
cdr3_aa: CASSPDRGWDEQYF
cdr3_nt: TGTGCCAGCAGCCCCGACAGGGGGTGGGACGAGCAGTACTTC